The following is a T cell receptor (beta chain) sequence with its context. Its target is not known. This specimen belongs to a study of T-cell reconstitution after alpha-beta-depleted transplantation in children. The study, taken as a whole, reports: Several hundred rapidly expanded clones from non-depleted graft cells reportedly supplied alpha-beta T cells about two months post-transplant. In some patients, recipient T cells and intrathymic progenitors surviving conditioning explained high day-60 diversity. T-cell numbers and diversity one year post-transplant derived largely from freshly generated T cells.

The CDR3 runs to 17 residues. V lost 7 bases to trimming and J lost 0 bases; unmatched junction nucleotides: 13. Germline V lookup: CDR1 MNHNS, CDR2 SASEGT. Preparation of the TCRbeta library was carried out with unique molecular identifiers. Via MiXCR, TCRdb re-called the PCR reads, giving one row per CDR3 protein. The sample contains more than 500,000 distinct CDR3 sequences, over 9.5% of which appear only once. The rearrangement links TRBV6-1 to TRBJ2-7; TRBD2 aligns across 9 bases. Sequences were derived from PBMCs, mostly from graft donor cells, sampled 180 days after TCRalphabeta/CD19-depleted stem cell transplant. The receptor comes from a female patient aged 2-10 years who had a stem cell transplant for aplastic anemia, so the T cells may come from the graft donor. CDR3 coding DNA: TGTGCCAGCATCCCCCCCTGGGCTAGCGGGAACTCCTACGAGCAGTACTTC. This translates into CASIPPWASGNSYEQYF.